The T cell receptor (beta chain) described here comes from a study of regulatory T cells in long-lasting Graves disease. Unmatched junction bases numbered 11, after V lost 6 bases and J lost 6 bases. Germline CDR1 reads SQVTM; CDR2 reads ANQGSEA. CDR3 size: 13 residues. TCR beta libraries were built with iRepertoire HTBI primers and Arm-PCR of CDR3 regions. TCRdb reanalysed the multiplex PCR reads using MiXCR and keeps one entry per CDR3 protein. The sample includes about 450,000 distinct CDR3 sequences, about a sixth seen only once; the top ten take approximately 11%. At least ten counts were recorded for this clonotype. The time point was: newly diagnosed GD, antithyroid drugs for less than 3 months. PBMC RNA served as the TCR library source. These data are also associated with another study on T cells in Graves' hyperthyroidism and ophthalmopathy.

The sample in question was peripheral blood mononuclear cells (PBMCs), obtained at new diagnosis, from a patient treated with antithyroid drugs. The clonotype originates from a woman aged 30 to 39 with Graves disease. V gene TRBV29-1 combines with J gene TRBJ2-7; 7 bases agree with TRBD1. This CDR3 reads CSVPGTALGEQYF. CDR3 in DNA: TGCAGCGTGCCCGGGACAGCGCTCGGCGAGCAGTACTTC.